The entry that follows covers one TCR beta chain sequence. What it recognizes is unknown. Sequenced by immunoSEQ multiplex PCR; TCRdb stores in-frame clones only, minus some. There are about 36,000 clones in the sample; around 90% occur only once, and about 7.2% lies in the top ten. This sample was included in a study of T cells in localized non-small cell lung cancer. V was clipped by 1 base and J by 5 bases, with 14 bases between them. In germline, CDR1 is SEHNR, CDR2 FQNEAQ (reference sequence). This CDR3 contains 16 residues. General study results and limits: There was an association of higher blood T cell density with longer overall survival. Among the tissues sampled, uninvolved adjacent lung had the highest T cell clonality, above tumor.

This receptor was obtained from a woman aged 40-75 years with stage I lung adenocarcinoma. The V and J genes are TRBV7-9 and TRBJ2-2; D not certain. The specimen was peripheral blood, collected before any cancer treatment. CDR3 in DNA: TGTGCCAGCAGCTTAGGACGGGTCTTGGGTACCGGGGAGCTGTTTTTT. This gives the protein CASSLGRVLGTGELFF.